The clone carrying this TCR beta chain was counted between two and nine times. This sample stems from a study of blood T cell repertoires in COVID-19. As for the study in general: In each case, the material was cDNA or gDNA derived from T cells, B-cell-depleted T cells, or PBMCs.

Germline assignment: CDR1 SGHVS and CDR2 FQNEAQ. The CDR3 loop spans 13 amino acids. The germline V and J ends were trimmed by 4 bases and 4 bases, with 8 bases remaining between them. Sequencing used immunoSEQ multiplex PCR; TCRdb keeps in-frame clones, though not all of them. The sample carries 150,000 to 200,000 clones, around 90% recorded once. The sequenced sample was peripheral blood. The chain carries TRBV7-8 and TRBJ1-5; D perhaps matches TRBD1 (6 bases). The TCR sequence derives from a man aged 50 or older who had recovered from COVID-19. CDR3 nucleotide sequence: TGTGCCAGCAGCTATCAGGGGAATCAGCCCCAGCATTTT. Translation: CASSYQGNQPQHF.